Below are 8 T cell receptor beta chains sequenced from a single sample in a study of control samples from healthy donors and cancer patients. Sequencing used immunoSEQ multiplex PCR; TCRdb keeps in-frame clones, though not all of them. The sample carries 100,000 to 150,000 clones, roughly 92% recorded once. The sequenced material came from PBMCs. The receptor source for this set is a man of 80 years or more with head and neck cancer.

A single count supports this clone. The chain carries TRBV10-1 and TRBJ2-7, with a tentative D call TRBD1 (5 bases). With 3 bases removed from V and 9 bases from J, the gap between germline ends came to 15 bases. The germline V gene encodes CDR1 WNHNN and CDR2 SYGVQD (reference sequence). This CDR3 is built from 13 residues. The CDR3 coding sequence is TGCGCCAGCAGTGACAGGGCTACCAAAGCGCAGTACTTC. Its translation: CASSDRATKAQYF.

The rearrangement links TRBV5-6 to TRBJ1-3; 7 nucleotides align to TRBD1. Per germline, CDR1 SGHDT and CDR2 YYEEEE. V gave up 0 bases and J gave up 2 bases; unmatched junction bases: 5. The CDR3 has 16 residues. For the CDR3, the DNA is TGTGCCAGCAGCTTGGCCATAACAGGGGCTGGAAACACCATATATTTT. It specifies CASSLAITGAGNTIYF.

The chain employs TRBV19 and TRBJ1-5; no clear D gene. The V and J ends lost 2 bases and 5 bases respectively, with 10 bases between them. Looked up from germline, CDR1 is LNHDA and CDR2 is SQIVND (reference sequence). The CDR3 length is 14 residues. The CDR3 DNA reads TGTGCCAGTAGTATAAAAGGTTCGGATCAGCCCCAGCATTTT. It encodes CASSIKGSDQPQHF.

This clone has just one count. CDR3 DNA sequence: TGCGCCAGCAGCCAAGATCGGGGGACCAGTAAACTGTTTTTT. It specifies CASSQDRGTSKLFF. The gene calls are TRBV4-3 and TRBJ1-4; a possible D gene is TRBD1 (5 bases). Between the trimmed V and J ends, which lost 0 bases and 11 bases, there was a span of 13 bases. CDR3 length: 14 residues. CDR1 and CDR2 from the germline V gene are LGHNA and YSLEER.

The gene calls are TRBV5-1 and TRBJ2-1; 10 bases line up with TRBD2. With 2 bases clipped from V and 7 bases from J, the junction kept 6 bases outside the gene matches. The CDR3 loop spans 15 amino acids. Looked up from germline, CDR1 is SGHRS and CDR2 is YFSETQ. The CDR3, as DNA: TGCGCCAGCAGCTTCCTAGCGGGAGTAGGGAATGAGCAGTTCTTC. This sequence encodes CASSFLAGVGNEQFF.

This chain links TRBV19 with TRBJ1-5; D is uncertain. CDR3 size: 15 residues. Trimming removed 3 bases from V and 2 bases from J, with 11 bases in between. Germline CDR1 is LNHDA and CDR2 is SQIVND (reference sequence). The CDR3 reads CASSIGYGGNQPQHF. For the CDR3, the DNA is TGTGCCAGTAGTATCGGTTACGGTGGCAATCAGCCCCAGCATTTT.

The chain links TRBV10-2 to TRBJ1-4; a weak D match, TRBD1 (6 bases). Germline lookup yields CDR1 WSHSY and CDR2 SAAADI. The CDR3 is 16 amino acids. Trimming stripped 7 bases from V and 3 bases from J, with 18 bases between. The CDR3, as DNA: TGCGCCAGCACCAAGGGGACATTCGCCTCTAATGAAAAACTGTTTTTT. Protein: CASTKGTFASNEKLFF.

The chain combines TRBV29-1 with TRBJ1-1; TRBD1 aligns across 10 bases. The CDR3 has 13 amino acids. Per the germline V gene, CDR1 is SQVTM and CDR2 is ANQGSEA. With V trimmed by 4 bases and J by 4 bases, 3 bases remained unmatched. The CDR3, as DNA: TGCAGCGTTGCCGGGACAGGGGCCACTGAAGCTTTCTTT. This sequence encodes CSVAGTGATEAFF. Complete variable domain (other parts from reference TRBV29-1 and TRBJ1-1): SAVISQKPSRDICQRGTSLTIQCQVDSQVTMMFWYRQQPGQSLTLIATANQGSEATYESGFVIDKFPISRPNLTFSTLTVSNMSPEDSSIYLCSVAGTGATEAFFGQGTRLTVV.